This entry is about one T cell receptor beta chain. This sample was included in a study of shared clonotypes between healthy human individuals. The CDR3 loop spans 14 amino acids. CDR1 SQVTM and CDR2 ANQGSEA come from the germline V gene. The V end was cut by 3 bases, the J end by 0 bases, with 11 bases between. The table came from immunoSEQ multiplex PCR; TCRdb's copy has only in-frame clones and leaves some out. There are roughly 1 million clones in the sample; approximately 80% occur only once, and 0.4% to 0.55% lies in the top ten. The receptor was isolated from a man in his late teens or twenties in good health. Some clones in this sample may be carry-over from other donors' samples. The V gene is TRBV29-1, the J gene TRBJ2-5; weak D call: TRBD2 (6 bases). The sequenced sample was memory CD4+ T cells from PBMCs. Indicated subset: CD45RA-negative fraction. The CDR3 DNA follows: TGCAGCGTTGAGGGACGGGGGTACCAAGAGACCCAGTACTTC. Encoded protein: CSVEGRGYQETQYF. The variable domain in full, completed from reference TRBV29-1 and TRBJ2-5, reads SAVISQKPSRDICQRGTSLTIQCQVDSQVTMMFWYRQQPGQSLTLIATANQGSEATYESGFVIDKFPISRPNLTFSTLTVSNMSPEDSSIYLCSVEGRGYQETQYFGPGTRLLVL.